The 30 T cell receptor beta chains below all came from one sample that was sequenced in a study of blood T cell repertoires in COVID-19. Sequenced by immunoSEQ multiplex PCR; TCRdb stores in-frame clones only, minus some. The data show about 230,000 clones, around 92% seen once. Sequences were obtained from PBMCs or T cells enriched from blood (not recorded which). The receptors derive from a woman in her 30s with acute COVID-19.

This rearrangement joins TRBV13 to TRBJ2-7; 11 bases are shared with TRBD2. The V and J ends lost 7 bases and 1 base, in that order; junction bases with no gene match: 6. The CDR3 covers 15 residues. Germline assignment: CDR1 PRHDT and CDR2 FYEKMQ (reference sequence). CDR3: CASTQGTSGSYEQYF. Here the CDR3 DNA reads TGTGCCAGCACCCAAGGGACTAGCGGATCCTACGAGCAGTACTTC.

This clone counts as medium-sized. V gene TRBV7-2 combines with J gene TRBJ2-5; TRBD2 agrees at 9 bases. Germline trimming cut 1 base from V and 5 bases from J; bases unmatched to any gene: 5. This CDR3 is built from 15 residues. CDR1 SGHTA and CDR2 FQGNSA come from the germline V gene. The CDR3 sequence: CASSLGRGGVETQYF. In nucleotides, the CDR3 is TGTGCCAGCAGCTTAGGCCGCGGGGGGGTGGAGACCCAGTACTTC.

This sequence joins TRBV7-2 and TRBJ2-5; D is unclear. The V and J ends lost 6 bases and 1 base respectively, with 3 bases between them. Germline assignment: CDR1 SGHTA and CDR2 FQGNSA. The CDR3 is 11 amino acids. Here the CDR3 DNA reads TGTGCCAGCAGGGCCCAAGAGACCCAGTACTTC. As protein: CASRAQETQYF.

This clone was seen once. The gene calls are TRBV5-4 and TRBJ1-1; D not resolved. The CDR3 covers 14 residues. Germline lookup yields CDR1 SGHNT and CDR2 YYREEE (reference sequence). V was pared by 6 bases and J by 3 bases, with 15 bases between. This CDR3 is CASTSGGRDTEAFF. CDR3 coding DNA: TGTGCCAGCACCTCGGGAGGTAGGGACACTGAAGCTTTCTTT. Drawing the rest from reference TRBV5-4 and TRBJ1-1, the complete variable domain is ETGVTQSPTHLIKTRGQQVTLRCSSQSGHNTVSWYQQALGQGPQFIFQYYREEENGRGNFPPRFSGLQFPNYSSELNVNALELDDSALYLCASTSGGRDTEAFFGQGTRLTVV.

This clone appeared a single time. The chain couples TRBV19 to TRBJ1-2; TRBD1 aligns across 9 bases. The CDR3 length is 14 residues. The V and J ends lost 7 bases and 3 bases, in that order; junction bases with no gene match: 6. Germline V lookup: CDR1 LNHDA, CDR2 SQIVND (reference sequence). The CDR3 region has the DNA TGTGCCAGTACTGTGACAGGGGGTCACTATGGCTACACCTTC. This sequence encodes CASTVTGGHYGYTF.

As to this clone: Other DNA sequences in the sample encode the same CDR3. This sequence joins TRBV7-2 and TRBJ1-5; 9 bases fit TRBD1. Germline V gene data show CDR1 as SGHTA and CDR2 as FQGNSA. V gave up 6 bases and J gave up 7 bases; unmatched junction bases: 4. This CDR3 comprises 13 residues. As DNA, the CDR3 is TGTGCCAGCAGTGAGGACAGGGGCCAGCCCCAGCATTTT. Translation: CASSEDRGQPQHF.

The chain recombines TRBV7-6 with TRBJ2-7, with TRBD2 matching over 13 bases. V was pared by 2 bases and J by 12 bases, with 10 bases of the junction left unmatched. Germline V lookup: CDR1 SGHVS, CDR2 FNYEAQ. This CDR3 has 15 amino acids. As DNA, the CDR3 is TGTGCCAGCAGCTTAAAATCTGGGACTAGCGGGGAAGTGTACTTC. This translates into CASSLKSGTSGEVYF.

The chain is built from TRBV4-1 and TRBJ2-3, with D maybe TRBD1 (5 bases). V lost 1 base to trimming and J lost 2 bases, with 10 bases between them. CDR1 is MGHRA and CDR2 is YSYEKL in the germline V gene. The length of the CDR3 is 15 residues. For the CDR3, the DNA is TGCGCCAGCAGCCAAGTGGGGCTTTCCACAGATACGCAGTATTTT. Translating gives CASSQVGLSTDTQYF.

This clone was seen only a few times. This chain links TRBV19 with TRBJ1-4; D is possibly TRBD1 (6 bases). Looked up from germline, CDR1 is LNHDA and CDR2 is SQIVND (reference sequence). Trimming cost V 6 bases and J 3 bases, with 14 bases left between them. The CDR3 runs to 15 residues. In nucleotides, the CDR3 is TGTGCCAGTAGCCGCTGGGGGCCGCCTAATGAAAAACTGTTTTTT. Protein sequence: CASSRWGPPNEKLFF.

V is TRBV5-6 and J is TRBJ2-6, with 7 bases matching TRBD2. This CDR3 has 15 residues. Looked up from germline, CDR1 is SGHDT and CDR2 is YYEEEE. The V gene end was trimmed by 1 base and the J gene end by 4 bases; junction bases not matched to a gene: 2. The CDR3 here is CASSLRGSGANVLTF. CDR3 in DNA: TGTGCCAGCAGCTTGCGCGGGAGCGGGGCCAACGTCCTGACTTTC.

The V gene is TRBV10-3, the J gene TRBJ1-4; tentatively, D is TRBD1 (5 bases). The germline CDR1 and CDR2 sequences are ENHRY and SYGVKD. Trimming stripped 10 bases from V and 3 bases from J, with 15 bases between. CDR3 length equals 14 residues. The CDR3 protein is CATRPGDSNEKLFF. CDR3 nucleotides: TGTGCCACCCGGCCCGGGGACTCTAATGAAAAACTGTTTTTT.

The gene calls are TRBV10-3 and TRBJ2-3, with 9 bases fitting TRBD2. Trimming took 3 bases from V and 4 from J; bases not matched to a gene: 8. Per germline, CDR1 ENHRY and CDR2 SYGVKD. The CDR3 spans 16 residues. The CDR3, as DNA: TGTGCCATCAGTGAAAATAGCGGGGGTCGGTCAGATACGCAGTATTTT. Protein product: CAISENSGGRSDTQYF.

This CDR3 reads CASSFRRGGNTGELFF. The CDR3 coding sequence is TGTGCCAGCAGCTTCCGTAGGGGGGGCAACACCGGGGAGCTGTTTTTT. The chain couples TRBV7-3 to TRBJ2-2, with a possible D match to TRBD2 (7 bases). This CDR3 spans 16 amino acids. Germline CDR1 and CDR2: SGHTA and FQGTGA. The V gene lost 3 bases and the J gene lost 2 bases, with 13 bases spanning the gap.

The chain uses TRBV7-2 and TRBJ1-3, with a weak D call TRBD1 (6 bases). The germline V gene has CDR1 SGHTA and CDR2 FQGNSA. Deletions cut 5 bases from V and 0 bases from J, with 11 bases between. CDR3 length: 15 residues. The CDR3 protein is CASSPSTGSGNTIYF. Written as DNA, the CDR3 is TGTGCCAGCAGCCCGTCGACAGGCTCTGGAAACACCATATATTTT.

V gene TRBV9 combines with J gene TRBJ2-1; 7 nucleotides agree with TRBD2. Per the germline V gene, CDR1 is SGDLS and CDR2 is YYNGEE. The CDR3 runs to 15 residues. Trimming took 4 bases from V and 3 from J; bases not matched to a gene: 7. The CDR3 sequence is CASSPGLGSYNEQFF. The CDR3 DNA reads TGTGCCAGCAGCCCTGGACTAGGAAGCTACAATGAGCAGTTCTTC.

V is TRBV5-4 and J is TRBJ2-7, with D unresolved. V was shortened by 0 bases and J by 2 bases, with 6 bases between the two germline ends. In germline, CDR1 is SGHNT, CDR2 YYREEE (reference sequence). CDR3 length: 13 residues. The CDR3 sequence: CASSLGTPYEQYF. The CDR3 region has the DNA TGTGCCAGCAGCTTGGGAACACCCTACGAGCAGTACTTC.

This CDR3 reads CASSSRGMVGNTEAFF. CDR3 DNA: TGTGCCAGCAGTTCCAGGGGGATGGTCGGGAACACTGAAGCTTTCTTT. The chain uses TRBV27 and TRBJ1-1, with 7 bases identical to TRBD1. This CDR3 spans 16 amino acids. Trimming took 4 bases from V and 1 from J; bases not matched to a gene: 9. In germline, CDR1 is MNHEY, CDR2 SMNVEV (reference sequence).

This clone came up a few times. The chain has TRBV18 and TRBJ2-1; no definite D call. Germline V CDR1 and CDR2: KGHSH, LQKENI. Trimming shortened V by 0 bases and J by 9 bases, and 9 bases separated the two germline ends. The CDR3 extends over 13 amino acids. DNA for the CDR3: TGTGCCAGCTCACCACCGTTCCATTCTGAGCAGTTCTTC. Protein: CASSPPFHSEQFF.

The rearrangement links TRBV11-3 to TRBJ2-2; maybe TRBD1 (6 bases). The V end was cut by 3 bases, the J end by 2 bases, with 7 bases between. Germline V gene sequence: CDR1 SGHNT, CDR2 YENEEA. The length of the CDR3 is 14 residues. CDR3: CASSFRGNTGELFF. DNA of the CDR3: TGTGCCAGCAGCTTCAGGGGAAACACCGGGGAGCTGTTTTTT.

V and J are TRBV7-2 and TRBJ2-1; 12 bases are shared with TRBD2. CDR1 is SGHTA and CDR2 is FQGNSA in the germline V gene. CDR3 length: 15 amino acids. Trimming cost V 4 bases and J 4 bases; bases outside gene matches: 2. The CDR3: CASSYGTSGYNEQFF. Written as DNA, the CDR3 is TGTGCCAGCAGCTACGGGACTAGCGGGTACAATGAGCAGTTCTTC.

The chain couples TRBV4-1 to TRBJ1-6; D possibly corresponds to TRBD1 (6 bases). Germline values: CDR1 MGHRA, CDR2 YSYEKL. The ends were cut back, 1 base at V and 10 bases at J, with 11 bases in the middle. There are 14 residues in the CDR3. CDR3 in DNA: TGCGCCAGCAGCCAAGCAGGGGCCAACTCACCCCTCCACTTT. Translated, it gives CASSQAGANSPLHF.

A single count supports this clone. CDR3 DNA sequence: TGTGCCAGCAGTTCGCTGGGGACAGGGCCTTTACAAGAGACCCAGTACTTC. Amino acid sequence: CASSSLGTGPLQETQYF. This chain uses TRBV28 with TRBJ2-5; the match to TRBD1 covers 9 bases. The germline CDR1 and CDR2 sequences are MDHEN and SYDVKM. V was clipped by 4 bases and J by 2 bases; unmatched bases: 11. The CDR3 is 17 residues long.

About this clone: At one of its ends the junction is not consistent with the germline gene, which may arise from a read error. As DNA, the CDR3 is TGTGCCAGCAGCCAAGCGCCGGGACTTGGAAATTTT. It is translated as CASSQAPGLGNF. The chain combines TRBV3-1 (or the pseudogene TRBV3-2) with TRBJ1-4; maybe TRBD1 (5 bases). The CDR3 sequence is 12 residues long. Germline-derived CDR1 and CDR2 are LGHDT and YNNKEL (reference sequence).

This chain joins TRBV19 and TRBJ1-3; TRBD1 matches at 10 bases. The CDR3 consists of 17 residues. Germline V lookup: CDR1 LNHDA, CDR2 SQIVND (reference sequence). V lost 3 bases, J lost 1 base, and 6 bases stayed unmatched. In nucleotides, the CDR3 is TGTGCCAGTAGTATCCACGGACAGGGGGTTTCTGGAAACACCATATATTTT. It translates to CASSIHGQGVSGNTIYF.

The chain uses TRBV6-6 and TRBJ2-7, with a tentative D call TRBD2 (5 bases). Germline V gene sequence: CDR1 MNHNY, CDR2 SVGAGI (reference sequence). The CDR3 runs to 16 residues. Trimming took off 2 bases at V and 5 bases at J, with 19 bases between the two ends. The CDR3 sequence: CASSYGGPAHGDEQYF. Written as DNA, the CDR3 is TGTGCCAGCAGTTACGGTGGGCCTGCCCACGGGGACGAGCAGTACTTC.

The chain uses TRBV28 and TRBJ2-3, with 10 bases lining up with TRBD2. The CDR3 has 14 residues. Losses at the gene ends were 7 bases for V and 3 bases for J; bases not matched to a gene: 4. Germline V gene data show CDR1 as MDHEN and CDR2 as SYDVKM. The DNA for the CDR3 is TGTGCCAGCAAAGCTAGCGGGGGTACAGATACGCAGTATTTT. Translated, it gives CASKASGGTDTQYF.

The chain carries TRBV7-9 and TRBJ2-1; 11 bases map to TRBD2. Germline lookup yields CDR1 SEHNR and CDR2 FQNEAQ (reference sequence). This CDR3 has 14 residues. V lost 5 bases to trimming and J lost 6 bases; unmatched junction nucleotides: 3. CDR3 nucleotides: TGTGCCAGCAGCGTTAGCGGGGGGGGCAATGAGCAGTTCTTC. This gives the protein CASSVSGGGNEQFF.

The rearrangement uses TRBV19 and TRBJ1-2; TRBD1 aligns across 7 bases. The CDR3 runs 15 residues. Trimming cost V 7 bases and J 4 bases; bases outside gene matches: 12. CDR1 and CDR2 (germline): LNHDA, SQIVND (reference sequence). CDR3 amino acids: CASKPVEGAGYGYTF. The CDR3 DNA reads TGTGCCAGTAAACCGGTCGAGGGGGCTGGCTATGGCTACACCTTC.

This chain connects TRBV3-1 (or the pseudogene TRBV3-2) to TRBJ2-2, with D tentatively TRBD2 (6 bases). The CDR3 consists of 14 residues. Germline V gene data show CDR1 as LGHDT and CDR2 as YNNKEL (reference sequence). V was cut by 5 bases and J by 6 bases, with 13 bases left in between. CDR3 nucleotides: TGTGCCAGCAGCTTCCGGCGGGACGCCGGGGAGCTGTTTTTT. It yields the protein CASSFRRDAGELFF.

The chain recombines TRBV13 with TRBJ1-1, with D tentatively TRBD1 (6 bases). This CDR3 has 14 residues. Trimming shortened V by 3 bases and J by 0 bases, and 8 bases separated the two germline ends. Germline V gene lookup returns CDR1 PRHDT and CDR2 FYEKMQ (reference sequence). This CDR3 is CASSLTGLNTEAFF. Here the CDR3 DNA reads TGTGCCAGCAGCTTGACAGGACTGAACACTGAAGCTTTCTTT.